One and the same sample provided the 5 T cell receptor beta chains below, sequenced in a study of blood T cell repertoires in COVID-19. The method was immunoSEQ multiplex PCR; TCRdb's version includes in-frame clones alone and lacks a portion of them. Among about 58,000 clones, roughly 90% were seen once, and the ten largest hold roughly 13%. What was sequenced was peripheral blood. These receptors were obtained from an older woman with active COVID-19.

The chain is built from TRBV29-1 and TRBJ2-1, with D possibly matching TRBD2 (5 bases). V was cut by 1 base and J by 5 bases, with 21 bases left in between. There are 17 residues in the CDR3. The germline gives CDR1 SQVTM, CDR2 ANQGSEA. The DNA of the CDR3 is TGCAGCGTTGAAGTTCGGGTGGAAAGGACTCCGAACAATGAGCAGTTCTTC. It translates to CSVEVRVERTPNNEQFF.

J is TRBJ2-1 and V is TRBV5-1, with 10 bases aligning to TRBD1. The V gene end was trimmed by 0 bases and the J gene end by 7 bases; junction bases not matched to a gene: 4. Germline loops: CDR1 SGHRS, CDR2 YFSETQ. There are 15 residues in the CDR3. CDR3 DNA sequence: TGCGCCAGCAGCTTGGCGGGACAGGGGTTGAATGAGCAGTTCTTC. This translates into CASSLAGQGLNEQFF.

This clone has a single count. The chain joins TRBV10-3 to TRBJ2-7; perhaps TRBD1 as D (6 bases). This CDR3 comprises 13 residues. V gave up 4 bases and J gave up 4 bases, with 11 bases separating them. The germline V gene encodes CDR1 ENHRY and CDR2 SYGVKD. CDR3 nucleotide sequence: TGTGCCATCAGTGTTGGACAGCCGTACGAGCAGTACTTC. It encodes CAISVGQPYEQYF.

The chain has TRBV7-2 and TRBJ1-2; 10 nucleotides align to TRBD1. CDR3 length: 14 amino acids. Trimming at V came to 7 bases and at J to 0 bases, leaving 2 bases not matched to a gene. CDR1 and CDR2 from the germline V gene are SGHTA and FQGNSA. The CDR3 here is CASTGQGANYGYTF. The CDR3 DNA reads as TGTGCCAGCACCGGACAGGGGGCTAACTATGGCTACACCTTC.

This clone was counted once. The chain carries TRBV6-5 and TRBJ1-3; D is possibly TRBD1 (6 bases). The CDR3 contains 14 residues. V was pared by 7 bases and J by 3 bases, with 13 bases between. Germline CDR1 reads MNHEY; CDR2 reads SVGAGI. Here the CDR3 reads CASIAGAYGNTIYF. DNA of the CDR3: TGTGCCAGCATAGCGGGGGCGTATGGAAACACCATATATTTT.